The 32 T cell receptor beta chains below all came from one sample that was sequenced in a study of blood T cell repertoires in COVID-19. Libraries were prepared by immunoSEQ multiplex PCR; TCRdb keeps only in-frame clonotypes and omits some of them. The sample consists of roughly 340,000 clones, about 87% of them appearing once. Sequencing input: PBMCs or T cells enriched from blood (not recorded which). The receptors here all came from a middle-aged man in a cohort exposed to, infected with or recovered from COVID-19 (not recorded which).

The chain employs TRBV19 and TRBJ2-2; 9 bases are a match to TRBD1. The CDR3 consists of 15 residues. Germline V gene data show CDR1 as LNHDA and CDR2 as SQIVND (reference sequence). Trimming took 1 base from V and 4 from J; bases not matched to a gene: 1. CDR3 in DNA: TGTGCCAGTAGTATAGCGGACAGGGGCACCGGGGAGCTGTTTTTT. This gives the protein CASSIADRGTGELFF. The whole variable domain, filled in from reference TRBV19 and TRBJ2-2, reads DGGITQSPKYLFRKEGQNVTLSCEQNLNHDAMYWYRQDPGQGLRLIYYSQIVNDFQKGDIAEGYSVSREKKESFPLTVTSAQKNPTAFYLCASSIADRGTGELFFGEGSRLTVL.

Note on this clone: This same CDR3 is encoded by further DNA sequences in the sample. The chain carries TRBV18 and TRBJ1-3, with 7 bases identical to TRBD1. CDR3 length: 14 residues. The germline V gene has CDR1 KGHSH and CDR2 LQKENI. The V gene end was trimmed by 3 bases and the J gene end by 2 bases; junction bases not matched to a gene: 1. The CDR3 sequence is CASSPQGAGNTIYF. CDR3 DNA sequence: TGTGCCAGCTCACCCCAGGGGGCTGGAAACACCATATATTTT.

This clone turned up a few times. The CDR3 sequence: CASSQASDITYEQYF. The DNA of the CDR3 is TGTGCCAGCAGCCAAGCCTCCGACATTACCTACGAGCAGTACTTC. J is TRBJ2-7 and V is TRBV3-1 (or the pseudogene TRBV3-2); no firm D call. There are 15 residues in the CDR3. V was trimmed by 1 base and J by 2 bases, leaving 12 bases between them. Germline CDR1 LGHDT, CDR2 YNNKEL (reference sequence).

This chain uses TRBV3-1 (or the pseudogene TRBV3-2) with TRBJ2-3, with 13 positions matching TRBD2. The ends lost 4 bases at V and 4 bases at J; junction bases unmatched: 5. Germline V lookup: CDR1 LGHDT, CDR2 YNNKEL (reference sequence). There are 16 residues in the CDR3. This CDR3 reads CASSPRLAGGPDTQYF. The CDR3 coding sequence is TGTGCCAGCAGCCCCCGACTAGCGGGAGGTCCAGATACGCAGTATTTT.

This chain connects TRBV11-2 to TRBJ2-1, with 9 positions matching TRBD2. The CDR3 runs 15 residues. The trim removed 5 bases at V and 6 bases at J, leaving 8 bases unmatched. Looked up from germline, CDR1 is SGHAT and CDR2 is FQNNGV. The CDR3 DNA reads TGTGCCAGCAGCCTAGTAGCGGGAGTCGGCAATGAGCAGTTCTTC. It codes for CASSLVAGVGNEQFF.

The chain recombines TRBV2 with TRBJ2-7; TRBD1 aligns across 10 bases. The CDR3 spans 14 residues. The germline V gene encodes CDR1 SNHLY and CDR2 FYNNEI. The J segment lost 6 bases and the V segment lost 4 bases, leaving 6 bases of the junction unmatched. For the CDR3, the DNA is TGTGCCAGCAGTGCGACCGGGACAGGGGTCGAGCAGTACTTC. It specifies CASSATGTGVEQYF.

J is TRBJ2-1 and V is TRBV3-1 (or the pseudogene TRBV3-2); 11 nucleotides agree with TRBD2. The V gene end was trimmed by 3 bases and the J gene end by 0 bases; junction bases not matched to a gene: 7. The CDR3 is made up of 18 amino acids. Germline V gene sequence: CDR1 LGHDT, CDR2 YNNKEL (reference sequence). Here the CDR3 reads CASSQPGLAASSYNEQFF. CDR3 in DNA: TGTGCCAGCAGCCAGCCGGGACTAGCGGCTAGCTCCTACAATGAGCAGTTCTTC.

The V and J genes are TRBV9 and TRBJ2-1; 14 positions match TRBD2. The CDR3 runs 15 residues. CDR1 and CDR2 (germline): SGDLS, YYNGEE. The J segment lost 8 bases and the V segment lost 4 bases, leaving 5 bases of the junction unmatched. Written as DNA, the CDR3 is TGTGCCAGCAGCCAGGGACTAGCGGGAGCCTATGAGCAGTTCTTC. Protein product: CASSQGLAGAYEQFF.

The V gene is TRBV3-1 (or the pseudogene TRBV3-2), the J gene TRBJ1-2; 9 bases agree with TRBD1. This CDR3 comprises 15 residues. With V trimmed by 3 bases and J by 6 bases, 8 bases remained unmatched. CDR1 and CDR2 (germline): LGHDT, YNNKEL (reference sequence). This chain's CDR3 is CASSHLDRGANGYTF. In DNA, the CDR3 is TGTGCCAGCAGCCATCTTGACAGGGGGGCGAATGGCTACACCTTC.

V is TRBV27 and J is TRBJ1-1, with unresolved D. Germline CDR1 and CDR2: MNHEY and SMNVEV (reference sequence). The CDR3 length is 12 residues. The ends were cut back, 2 bases at V and 7 bases at J, with 8 bases in the middle. CDR3 loop: CASSLAFGEAFF. As DNA, the CDR3 is TGTGCCAGCAGTTTAGCGTTCGGTGAAGCTTTCTTT.

This chain uses TRBV5-6 with TRBJ2-1; TRBD2 matches at 9 bases. This CDR3 has 17 residues. Trimming took 4 bases from V and 4 from J; bases not matched to a gene: 12. The V gene's germline CDR1 is SGHDT and CDR2 YYEEEE. In DNA, the CDR3 is TGTGCCAGCAGCAAGACTTCGACTAGCGGAGTATACAATGAGCAGTTCTTC. Protein sequence: CASSKTSTSGVYNEQFF.

This chain uses TRBV27 with TRBJ2-7; 9 nucleotides match TRBD1. Germline V gene sequence: CDR1 MNHEY, CDR2 SMNVEV (reference sequence). CDR3 size: 14 residues. Trimming removed 5 bases from V and 3 bases from J; junction bases left unmatched: 5. CDR3: CASSTRQGDYEQYF. CDR3 coding DNA: TGTGCCAGCAGTACCAGACAGGGGGACTACGAGCAGTACTTC.

This rearrangement joins TRBV2 to TRBJ2-3, with D perhaps matching TRBD1 (5 bases). V was trimmed by 7 bases and J by 1 base, leaving 9 bases between them. This CDR3 region has 13 residues. Per the germline V gene, CDR1 is SNHLY and CDR2 is FYNNEI. CDR3 coding DNA: TGTGCCAGCAACAGGATTGGCACAGATACGCAGTATTTT. Its translation: CASNRIGTDTQYF. Filled out from reference TRBV2 and TRBJ2-3, the complete variable domain reads EPEVTQTPSHQVTQMGQEVILRCVPISNHLYFYWYRQILGQKVEFLVSFYNNEISEKSEIFDDQFSVERPDGSNFTLKIRSTKLEDSAMYFCASNRIGTDTQYFGPGTRLTVL.

The chain is built from TRBV28 and TRBJ1-5; D remains ambiguous. Germline values: CDR1 MDHEN, CDR2 SYDVKM. V shed 6 bases and J shed 0 bases, with 21 bases lying between them. CDR3 length: 18 amino acids. CDR3 loop: CASRPPGRASYSNQPQHF. The CDR3 DNA reads TGTGCCAGCAGGCCCCCGGGAAGGGCGAGTTATAGCAATCAGCCCCAGCATTTT.

This chain links TRBV11-2 with TRBJ1-3; the D is unclear. The ends were cut back, 3 bases at V and 0 bases at J, with 15 bases in the middle. Germline V CDR1 and CDR2: SGHAT, FQNNGV. The CDR3 contains 17 residues. CDR3 loop: CASSLSGLGSSGNTIYF. As DNA, the CDR3 is TGTGCCAGCAGCTTGTCTGGGTTGGGGAGCTCTGGAAACACCATATATTTT. Complete variable domain (other parts from reference TRBV11-2 and TRBJ1-3): EAGVAQSPRYKIIEKRQSVAFWCNPISGHATLYWYQQILGQGPKLLIQFQNNGVVDDSQLPKDRFSAERLKGVDSTLKIQPAKLEDSAVYLCASSLSGLGSSGNTIYFGEGSWLTVV.

This chain links TRBV30 with TRBJ2-2; 11 bases match TRBD1. The CDR3 runs to 15 residues. J gave up 3 bases and V 2 bases, and 2 bases lay outside the gene matches. Germline CDR1 GTSNPN, CDR2 SVGIG (reference sequence). The CDR3 coding sequence is TGTGCCTGGAGTCGGGGACAGGGGGACACCGGGGAGCTGTTTTTT. Protein sequence: CAWSRGQGDTGELFF.

The gene calls are TRBV19 and TRBJ1-4; D perhaps matches TRBD1 (5 bases). CDR3 length equals 14 residues. V was shortened by 6 bases and J by 7 bases, with 15 bases between the two germline ends. Germline CDR1 reads LNHDA; CDR2 reads SQIVND (reference sequence). This CDR3 is CASSPREVGEKLFF. The CDR3, as DNA: TGTGCCAGTAGCCCCAGGGAGGTGGGTGAAAAACTGTTTTTT.

The genes are TRBV27 and TRBJ2-7; 11 bases are a match to TRBD1. This CDR3 comprises 13 residues. Germline V CDR1 and CDR2: MNHEY, SMNVEV (reference sequence). V lost 8 bases to trimming and J lost 5 bases; unmatched junction nucleotides: 5. The CDR3 bases are TGTGCCAGCTCCGGGACAGGGGGGAACGAGCAGTACTTC. Its translation is CASSGTGGNEQYF.

The chain couples TRBV11-2 to TRBJ2-5, with 9 bases identical to TRBD2. V shed 6 bases, J shed 4 bases, and the junction held 9 bases outside the gene matches. This CDR3 contains 15 residues. Germline lookup yields CDR1 SGHAT and CDR2 FQNNGV. The CDR3, as DNA: TGTGCCAGCAGTCTTGTAGCGGGAGCGCGAGAGACCCAGTACTTC. Its protein is CASSLVAGARETQYF.

V usage is TRBV7-6 and J usage is TRBJ2-7, with a weak D call TRBD1 (5 bases). CDR1 is SGHVS and CDR2 is FNYEAQ in the germline V gene. This CDR3 contains 15 residues. Trimming removed 3 bases at V and 5 bases at J, with 17 bases between. The CDR3 is CASSLGPRELNEQYF. The CDR3 DNA reads as TGTGCCAGCAGCTTGGGGCCCAGGGAATTGAACGAGCAGTACTTC.

The CDR3 region is CASSTRIAGGAYNEQFF. The CDR3 DNA is TGTGCCAGCAGTACGCGAATAGCGGGAGGGGCGTACAATGAGCAGTTCTTC. The V call is TRBV28, the J call TRBJ2-1; 11 bases line up with TRBD2. CDR1 MDHEN and CDR2 SYDVKM come from the germline V gene. CDR3 size: 17 residues. V was pared by 5 bases and J by 4 bases, with 10 bases of the junction left unmatched.

The CDR3 DNA reads as TGTGCCAGCAGCACCCCGAGGAGGGATACGCAGTATTTT. It yields the protein CASSTPRRDTQYF. This chain uses TRBV4-2 with TRBJ2-3; a possible D gene is TRBD2 (5 bases). The length of the CDR3 is 13 residues. Looked up from germline, CDR1 is LGHNA and CDR2 is YNFKEQ. With 5 bases removed from V and 6 bases from J, the gap between germline ends came to 12 bases.

The chain joins TRBV6-5 to TRBJ2-2; TRBD2 agrees at 7 bases. Trimming took 4 bases from V and 3 from J; bases not matched to a gene: 5. CDR1 is MNHEY, CDR2 SVGAGI, per germline. This CDR3 comprises 15 residues. CDR3 DNA sequence: TGTGCCAGCAGTTCAGGCCTAGCGGACACCGGGGAGCTGTTTTTT. As protein: CASSSGLADTGELFF.

V is TRBV6-5 and J is TRBJ2-7; 7 bases are a match to TRBD2. Germline V gene lookup returns CDR1 MNHEY and CDR2 SVGAGI. Trimming cost V 6 bases and J 0 bases; bases outside gene matches: 8. The CDR3 totals 15 residues. The CDR3 here is CASRFLAVSSYEQYF. CDR3 nucleotide sequence: TGTGCCAGCAGATTCCTAGCGGTAAGCTCCTACGAGCAGTACTTC.

The chain joins TRBV11-2 to TRBJ2-3; 8 positions match TRBD2. The CDR3 loop spans 15 amino acids. Germline V lookup: CDR1 SGHAT, CDR2 FQNNGV. Losses at the gene ends were 5 bases for V and 2 bases for J; bases not matched to a gene: 6. CDR3 sequence: CASSLGLADTDTQYF. The CDR3 nucleotides are TGTGCCAGCAGCCTCGGACTAGCTGACACAGATACGCAGTATTTT.

The V call is TRBV5-1, the J call TRBJ1-1; D is perhaps TRBD1 (5 bases). V lost 2 bases and J 0 bases, leaving 11 bases between the germline ends. The CDR3 covers 15 residues. Per the germline V gene, CDR1 is SGHRS and CDR2 is YFSETQ. This chain's CDR3 is CASSFPDTVNTEAFF. The CDR3, as DNA: TGCGCCAGCAGCTTCCCGGACACAGTGAACACTGAAGCTTTCTTT.

The chain recombines TRBV25-1 with TRBJ2-5, with TRBD1 identical over 8 bases. The CDR3 has 16 amino acids. Germline values: CDR1 MGHDK, CDR2 SYGVNS. The V segment lost 3 bases and the J segment 4 bases; nucleotides outside the gene matches: 10. The CDR3, as DNA: TGTGCCAGCAGTGAGCTGGGCCAGGGGGCTGGAGAGACCCAGTACTTC. This translates into CASSELGQGAGETQYF.

The chain recombines TRBV5-5 with TRBJ1-2, with TRBD1 matching over 7 bases. Trimming cost V 4 bases and J 5 bases; bases outside gene matches: 8. The V gene's germline CDR1 is SGHKS and CDR2 YYEKEE (reference sequence). This CDR3 region has 14 residues. CDR3 sequence: CASSATGTEYGYTF. CDR3 DNA: TGTGCCAGCAGCGCTACCGGGACAGAATATGGCTACACCTTC.

The chain combines TRBV4-1 with TRBJ2-7; D is unresolved. The CDR3 has 14 amino acids. The V gene lost 1 base and the J gene lost 2 bases, with 9 bases spanning the gap. Germline loops: CDR1 MGHRA, CDR2 YSYEKL. The DNA of the CDR3 is TGCGCCAGCAGCCAAGTCACACAAGCCTACGAGCAGTACTTC. Protein: CASSQVTQAYEQYF.

This chain connects TRBV10-1 to TRBJ2-3; TRBD1 aligns across 8 bases. The V gene's germline CDR1 is WNHNN and CDR2 SYGVQD (reference sequence). The CDR3 is made up of 18 amino acids. Germline trimming cut 0 bases from V and 2 bases from J; bases unmatched to any gene: 10. DNA of the CDR3: TGCGCCAGCAGTGAGTCGAGCAGGGGGCAAGGGAACACAGATACGCAGTATTTT. Encoded protein: CASSESSRGQGNTDTQYF.

This sequence joins TRBV3-1 (or the pseudogene TRBV3-2) and TRBJ2-2; perhaps TRBD2 as D (5 bases). V gave up 4 bases and J gave up 6 bases, with 15 bases separating them. The CDR3 covers 15 residues. CDR1 is LGHDT, CDR2 YNNKEL, per germline (reference sequence). In nucleotides, the CDR3 is TGTGCCAGCAGCCTTCAACTAGTCGGGTCCGGGGAGCTGTTTTTT. It encodes CASSLQLVGSGELFF.

The chain uses TRBV5-8 and TRBJ1-4; TRBD1 matches at 9 bases. Losses at the gene ends were 4 bases for V and 8 bases for J; bases not matched to a gene: 6. CDR3 length: 14 residues. Germline loops: CDR1 SGHTS, CDR2 YDEGEE. CDR3 coding DNA: TGTGCCAGCAGCGAGGGGGACAGGGTCGAAAAACTGTTTTTT. The encoded protein is CASSEGDRVEKLFF.